The 8 T cell receptor beta chains below all came from one sample that was sequenced in a study of CXCR3-negative and CXCR3-positive naive CD8 T cells (dated by TCRdb to 2018 to 2020). The sequencer listed for this sample is NextSeq 550. The Human TCR Profiling Kit (MiLaboratory) was used to prepare UMI-labeled 5' RACE TRB cDNA libraries. TCRdb reprocessed the reads and provides one entry for every CDR3 protein sequence; no DNA is given. The sample's records list 6,700 or so distinct CDR3 sequences. The ten largest clonotypes hold more than 1.1% of the sample. Sequences were obtained from naive CXCR3- CD8+ T cells from blood. Per the publication, the cell subset or site label means: CD45RO-CCR7+CD27+CD95- naive CD8+ T cells lacking CXCR3 (TNR3-). Source of these receptors: a human donor in good health. Some clones in this sample may be carry-over from other donors' samples.

Measured by frequency, this clonotype is medium-sized. CDR3 protein: CASSPTVQDLYEQYF. The chain couples TRBV5-1 to TRBJ2-7. CDR3 length: 15 residues. From germline, CDR1 is SGHRS and CDR2 YFSETQ.

This clonotype is deemed medium-sized by its frequency. V and J are TRBV14 and TRBJ2-1. The CDR3 is 11 residues long. Germline CDR1 is SGHDN and CDR2 is FVKESK. Here the CDR3 reads CASSQDNEQFF. The whole variable domain, filled in from reference TRBV14 and TRBJ2-1, reads EAGVTQFPSHSVIEKGQTVTLRCDPISGHDNLYWYRRVMGKEIKFLLHFVKESKQDESGMPNNRFLAERTGGTYSTLKVQPAELEDSGVYFCASSQDNEQFFGPGTRLTVL.

This clonotype is identified as medium-sized (0.01 to 0.1%) from frequency. The chain has TRBV29-1 and TRBJ2-7; without DNA, the TCRdb call of TRBD1 cannot be checked. The germline gives CDR1 SQVTM, CDR2 ANQGSEA. CDR3 length equals 15 residues. The CDR3 is CSVELTGSYSYEQYF.

This clonotype is classed as medium-sized by frequency. This chain connects TRBV27 to TRBJ2-7; TCRdb designates TRBD2, a call that cannot be tested without DNA. The CDR3 has 16 residues. Germline V lookup: CDR1 MNHEY, CDR2 SMNVEV (reference sequence). This CDR3 reads CASSPSVGERKYEQYF.

Frequency places this clonotype as medium-sized. The chain uses TRBV20-1 and TRBJ2-7; TCRdb outputs TRBD2, but without DNA this stays unchecked. The germline V gene encodes CDR1 DFQATT and CDR2 SNEGSKA (reference sequence). The CDR3 sequence is 14 residues long. CDR3 residues: CSARLAESSYEQYF.

According to its frequency, this clonotype is medium-sized (0.01 to 0.1%). This chain links TRBV7-2 with TRBJ2-7; the TCRdb call, TRBD1, lacks DNA for checking. The CDR3 spans 15 residues. The germline V gene encodes CDR1 SGHTA and CDR2 FQGNSA. CDR3 loop: CASSFGTGETYEQYF.

The chain carries TRBV7-3 and TRBJ2-1; TCRdb calls TRBD2, which cannot be checked without DNA. The CDR3 extends over 17 amino acids. Per the germline V gene, CDR1 is SGHTA and CDR2 is FQGTGA. The CDR3 region is CASSLGPSSGRNNEQFF.

Considering frequency, this clonotype is medium-sized. The chain combines TRBV11-2 with TRBJ2-7. The length of the CDR3 is 11 residues. Germline assignment: CDR1 SGHAT and CDR2 FQNNGV. The CDR3 is CASSDWARQYF.